These T cell receptor beta chains were read from a single sample in a study of blood T cell repertoires in COVID-19. Profiled with immunoSEQ multiplex PCR; TCRdb holds only in-frame clones, not every one. Here the sample spans about 64,000 clones, around 76% being singletons. The sequenced sample consisted of peripheral blood. The receptors derive from a human donor in a cohort sampled during active COVID-19. Each CDR3 is given with its conserved first and last residue. The order of the fields is V gene, J gene, CDR3 protein.

>TRBV6-5|TRBJ2-5
CASSRTTGLQETQYF
>TRBV7-2|TRBJ1-2
CASSLVGGAGYGYTF
>TRBV7-9|TRBJ1-2
CASSLSPGEGGYTF
>TRBV5-4|TRBJ2-1
CASSSGSGEQFF
>TRBV4-3|TRBJ2-7
CASSPRTGTYEQYF
>TRBV24-1|TRBJ2-5
CATAGTGVETQYF
>TRBV12-2|TRBJ2-7
CASRLVGRVHEQYF
>TRBV6-2/TRBV6-3|TRBJ2-5
CASSYQGVETQYF
>TRBV2|TRBJ2-5
CASSEMRGEQETQYF
>TRBV14|TRBJ2-5
CASSLPGLGGKTQYF
>TRBV13|TRBJ2-3
CASSLRPSTINTDTQYF
>TRBV5-6|TRBJ1-4
CASTTTGGRGYEKLFF
>TRBV5-6|TRBJ2-5
CASSRQGAQETQYF
>TRBV5-6|TRBJ2-7
CASSLAARRDGYEQYF
>TRBV9|TRBJ2-3
CASSVTGADTQYF
>TRBV19|TRBJ2-7
CASSMEKQGSYEQYF
>TRBV28|TRBJ1-1
CASSQPGQEAFF
>TRBV6-5|TRBJ1-1
CASRYGRATEAFF
>TRBV6-6|TRBJ2-5
CASSTSGGRGQETQYF
>TRBV19|TRBJ2-4
CASSIGSSGANIQYF
>TRBV30|TRBJ1-6
CAWSVGGAGNSPLHF
>TRBV4-2|TRBJ2-5
CASSQGIGGGGEETQYF
>TRBV7-9|TRBJ1-6
CASSLVPGGSYNSPLHF
>TRBV7-2|TRBJ1-4
CASSLEGSNEKLFF
>TRBV4-3|TRBJ2-4
CASSQGRGAKNIQYF
>TRBV13|TRBJ1-1
CASRKTGISEAFF
>TRBV25-1|TRBJ2-1
CASSERRGGNNEQFF